These 27 T cell receptor beta chains share one sample of origin, sequenced in a study of T cell repertoires in cytomegalovirus infection. A single record per CDR3 protein comes from TCRdb applying MiXCR to the reads. Here the sample spans 150,000 to 200,000 distinct CDR3 sequences, roughly 14% being singletons. Sequenced: PBMCs. These receptors all stem from a human donor in good health (CMV status not recorded). Some clones in this sample may be carry-over from other donors' samples.

The table lists this clonotype with a few counts. The V and J genes are TRBV20-1 and TRBJ1-2; the match to TRBD1 covers 8 bases. The CDR3 totals 14 residues. The germline gives CDR1 DFQATT, CDR2 SNEGSKA (reference sequence). Germline trimming cut 5 bases from V and 2 bases from J; bases unmatched to any gene: 7. CDR3 in amino acids: CSAVDRGGNYGYTF. In nucleotides, the CDR3 is TGCAGTGCTGTAGACAGGGGAGGAAACTATGGCTACACCTTC.

The genes are TRBV29-1 and TRBJ2-1; D possibly uses TRBD1 or TRBD2 (5 bases each). Between the trimmed V and J ends, which lost 4 bases and 0 bases, there was a span of 13 bases. The CDR3 consists of 15 residues. Germline CDR1 SQVTM, CDR2 ANQGSEA. The CDR3 region is CSVGGGWSSYNEQFF. The DNA for the CDR3 is TGCAGCGTTGGTGGGGGTTGGAGCTCCTACAATGAGCAGTTCTTC.

V is TRBV9 and J is TRBJ1-3, with D unclear. Germline V gene data show CDR1 as SGDLS and CDR2 as YYNGEE. CDR3 length: 13 residues. Trimming took 2 bases from V and 7 from J, leaving 10 bases between them. Here the CDR3 reads CASSVLGRNTIYF. The CDR3 bases are TGTGCCAGCAGCGTTCTGGGGAGGAACACCATATATTTT. The entire variable domain, with the rest obtained from reference TRBV9 and TRBJ1-3, is as follows: DSGVTQTPKHLITATGQRVTLRCSPRSGDLSVYWYQQSLDQGLQFLIQYYNGEERAKGNILERFSAQQFPDLHSELNLSSLELGDSALYFCASSVLGRNTIYFGEGSWLTVV.

This chain uses TRBV19 with TRBJ1-2; 7 nucleotides match TRBD1. Germline CDR1 LNHDA, CDR2 SQIVND (reference sequence). CDR3 size: 13 residues. V was pared by 7 bases and J by 2 bases, with 4 bases of the junction left unmatched. In nucleotides, the CDR3 is TGTGCCAGTATGGACAGGTCGAACTATGGCTACACCTTC. Encoded protein: CASMDRSNYGYTF. Full variable domain (missing parts from reference TRBV19 and TRBJ1-2): DGGITQSPKYLFRKEGQNVTLSCEQNLNHDAMYWYRQDPGQGLRLIYYSQIVNDFQKGDIAEGYSVSREKKESFPLTVTSAQKNPTAFYLCASMDRSNYGYTFGSGTRLTVV.

This chain joins TRBV19 and TRBJ2-2, with a tentative D call TRBD2 (6 bases). CDR3 size: 16 residues. The germline CDR1 and CDR2 sequences are LNHDA and SQIVND (reference sequence). Trimming stripped 7 bases from V and 5 bases from J, with 20 bases between. The CDR3 nucleotides are TGTGCCAGTAAGGGTTCCGGCGCAGGGAGGACCGGGGAGCTGTTTTTT. Translated, it gives CASKGSGAGRTGELFF. The whole variable domain, remainder taken from reference TRBV19 and TRBJ2-2, is DGGITQSPKYLFRKEGQNVTLSCEQNLNHDAMYWYRQDPGQGLRLIYYSQIVNDFQKGDIAEGYSVSREKKESFPLTVTSAQKNPTAFYLCASKGSGAGRTGELFFGEGSRLTVL.

The rearrangement joins TRBV28 to TRBJ2-1; D is possibly TRBD2 (5 bases). Trimming cost V 5 bases and J 4 bases, with 21 bases left between them. The CDR3 has 17 amino acids. From germline, CDR1 is MDHEN and CDR2 SYDVKM. CDR3 region: CASSAASGPFFYNEQFF. The CDR3 bases are TGTGCCAGCAGTGCCGCCAGCGGCCCATTCTTTTACAATGAGCAGTTCTTC.

This chain connects TRBV28 to TRBJ2-6; TRBD1 or TRBD2 may be the D gene (5 bases each). The V end lost 5 bases, the J end lost 3 bases, and 8 bases lay between the germline ends. This CDR3 region has 14 residues. In germline, CDR1 is MDHEN, CDR2 SYDVKM. CDR3 in DNA: TGTGCCAGCAGTCGGGGCGGTGGGGCCAACGTCCTGACTTTC. Translated: CASSRGGGANVLTF.

The V call is TRBV11-3, the J call TRBJ2-1, with D unresolved. CDR3 length: 14 amino acids. CDR1 is SGHNT and CDR2 is YENEEA in the germline V gene. V was shortened by 5 bases and J by 0 bases, with 8 bases between the two germline ends. CDR3 residues: CASSPPGSYNEQFF. The DNA for the CDR3 is TGTGCCAGCAGCCCCCCGGGCTCCTACAATGAGCAGTTCTTC.

In this sample, this clonotype turned up once. The rearrangement joins TRBV24-1 to TRBJ2-5; a weak D match, TRBD2 (6 bases). Germline CDR1 and CDR2: KGHDR and SFDVKD. V lost 3 bases to trimming and J lost 7 bases, with 17 bases between them. This CDR3 is built from 15 residues. The CDR3 coding sequence is TGTGCCACCAGTGATGGGGGACTGCCAGGAGGGACCCAGTACTTC. This codes for CATSDGGLPGGTQYF.

This clonotype was counted a few times. The genes are TRBV2 and TRBJ2-7; TRBD1 or TRBD2 may be the D gene (5 bases each). CDR3 length equals 14 residues. The germline CDR1 and CDR2 sequences are SNHLY and FYNNEI. V was pared by 7 bases and J by 7 bases, with 20 bases between. In nucleotides, the CDR3 is TGTGCCAGCACCACCCGGGACGGCATGTTGGAGCAGTACTTC. Its translation: CASTTRDGMLEQYF.

This clonotype was recorded at least ten times. The chain combines TRBV7-8 with TRBJ1-1; D ambiguous. The V gene lost 0 bases and the J gene lost 4 bases, with 9 bases spanning the gap. Per the germline V gene, CDR1 is SGHVS and CDR2 is FQNEAQ. CDR3 size: 14 residues. CDR3 region: CASSLAPGGTEAFF. CDR3 in DNA: TGTGCCAGCAGCTTAGCCCCGGGCGGCACTGAAGCTTTCTTT.

This clonotype came up many times. The rearrangement joins TRBV6-6 to TRBJ1-2; TRBD1 is a possible D gene (6 bases). There are 17 residues in the CDR3. Trimming removed 2 bases from V and 2 bases from J, with 18 bases in between. CDR1 is MNHNY and CDR2 is SVGAGI in the germline V gene (reference sequence). The CDR3 DNA is TGTGCCAGCAGTTACCCCACACAGGGATTAAGCAACTATGGCTACACCTTC. Translation: CASSYPTQGLSNYGYTF.

This clonotype was observed a handful of times. This rearrangement joins TRBV18 to TRBJ1-1; D is undetermined. Germline V gene lookup returns CDR1 KGHSH and CDR2 LQKENI. The CDR3 totals 14 residues. V lost 4 bases and J lost 3, with 12 bases in between. As DNA, the CDR3 is TGTGCCAGCTCACGAGGGCACAGTGACACTGAAGCTTTCTTT. This codes for CASSRGHSDTEAFF.

The chain combines TRBV20-1 with TRBJ2-7; a weak D match, TRBD2 (6 bases). V lost 3 bases to trimming and J lost 7 bases, with 22 bases between them. The CDR3 runs to 15 residues. The germline V gene has CDR1 DFQATT and CDR2 SNEGSKA (reference sequence). CDR3 bases: TGCAGTGCTAGTAATACGGGACTGGGGAATGGAGAGCAGTACTTC. Protein product: CSASNTGLGNGEQYF.

As to this clonotype: A much larger clone lies a single base off, so this may be a read error. This sequence joins TRBV27 and TRBJ2-5; D ambiguous. Trimming pared 2 bases from V and 6 bases from J, leaving 16 bases between. Germline V gives CDR1 MNHEY, CDR2 SMNVEV (reference sequence). The CDR3 length is 15 residues. CDR3 in DNA: TGTGCCAGCAGTTTACGTTTTGGAGAGCCGCAGACCCAGTACTTC. This sequence encodes CASSLRFGEPQTQYF.

The gene calls are TRBV29-1 and TRBJ2-7, with 9 bases that match TRBD1. The CDR3 length is 14 residues. The V gene end was trimmed by 6 bases and the J gene end by 3 bases; junction bases not matched to a gene: 9. Germline CDR1 is SQVTM and CDR2 is ANQGSEA. CDR3 in DNA: TGCAGCGTGAGAGGGACAGGGATGGACTACGAGCAGTACTTC. It encodes CSVRGTGMDYEQYF.

The chain is built from TRBV7-9 and TRBJ2-1; D may be TRBD1 (6 bases). Trimming stripped 4 bases from V and 5 bases from J, with 18 bases between. In germline, CDR1 is SEHNR, CDR2 FQNEAQ (reference sequence). This CDR3 spans 16 amino acids. CDR3 in amino acids: CASSSGTSHVDNEQFF. As DNA, the CDR3 is TGTGCCAGCAGCTCCGGGACATCTCATGTAGACAATGAGCAGTTCTTC. The full variable domain, rest sourced from reference TRBV7-9 and TRBJ2-1, is DTGVSQNPRHKITKRGQNVTFRCDPISEHNRLYWYRQTLGQGPEFLTYFQNEAQLEKSRLLSDRFSAERPKGSFSTLEIQRTEQGDSAMYLCASSSGTSHVDNEQFFGPGTRLTVL.

This clonotype was counted a few times. The chain joins TRBV19 to TRBJ2-3; D is undetermined. Germline values: CDR1 LNHDA, CDR2 SQIVND (reference sequence). The CDR3 length is 11 residues. The V and J ends lost 7 bases and 4 bases respectively, with 6 bases between them. In DNA, the CDR3 is TGTGCCAGTACGGGTTCAGATACGCAGTATTTT. Its protein is CASTGSDTQYF.

This clonotype was observed many times. V and J are TRBV7-6 and TRBJ2-7; D gene ambiguous. CDR3 length: 14 residues. Trimming removed 1 base from V and 0 bases from J, with 7 bases in between. Germline lookup yields CDR1 SGHVS and CDR2 FNYEAQ. DNA of the CDR3: TGTGCCAGCAGCTTAGAACAGAGCTCCTACGAGCAGTACTTC. Amino acid sequence: CASSLEQSSYEQYF.

This clonotype appeared many times. This chain joins TRBV11-1 and TRBJ2-5; tentatively, D is TRBD1 (6 bases). Germline V gene sequence: CDR1 SGHAT, CDR2 FQDESV (reference sequence). V lost 5 bases and J 2 bases, leaving 12 bases between the germline ends. The CDR3 loop spans 14 amino acids. The DNA of the CDR3 is TGTGCCAGCAGCCTCCGGGACATACAAGAGACCCAGTACTTC. Translating gives CASSLRDIQETQYF.

This clonotype was recorded many times. The V and J genes are TRBV7-3 and TRBJ2-7, with 7 positions matching TRBD1. J lost 2 bases, V lost 2 bases, and 6 bases had no gene match. CDR3 size: 15 residues. Germline V CDR1 and CDR2: SGHTA, FQGTGA. This CDR3 is CASSLEGAFPYEQYF. CDR3 coding DNA: TGTGCCAGCAGCTTAGAGGGGGCTTTCCCCTACGAGCAGTACTTC. The complete variable domain, with remaining parts taken from reference TRBV7-3 and TRBJ2-7, reads GAGVSQTPSNKVTEKGKYVELRCDPISGHTALYWYRQSLGQGPEFLIYFQGTGAADDSGLPNDRFFAVRPEGSVSTLKIQRTERGDSAVYLCASSLEGAFPYEQYFGPGTRLTVT.

This chain connects TRBV24-1 to TRBJ2-1; 11 nucleotides line up with TRBD2. CDR1 is KGHDR, CDR2 SFDVKD, per germline. The trim removed 7 bases at V and 6 bases at J, leaving 7 bases unmatched. The CDR3 spans 15 residues. CDR3 loop: CATRAGTSGPNEQFF. The CDR3 DNA sequence: TGTGCCACCAGAGCCGGGACTAGCGGCCCCAATGAGCAGTTCTTC.

This clonotype was detected ten times or more. The chain has TRBV6-2 or TRBV6-3 and TRBJ1-1, with D unclear. The length of the CDR3 is 14 residues. The V and J ends lost 0 bases and 0 bases respectively, with 5 bases between them. Germline V gives CDR1 MNHEY, CDR2 SVGEGT. The CDR3: CASSYSEVNTEAFF. In DNA form, the CDR3 reads TGTGCCAGCAGTTACTCGGAGGTGAACACTGAAGCTTTCTTT.

The J gene is TRBJ1-2, the V gene TRBV7-9; D is possibly TRBD1 (5 bases). The V gene lost 4 bases and the J gene lost 5 bases, with 14 bases spanning the gap. Germline values: CDR1 SEHNR, CDR2 FQNEAQ (reference sequence). This CDR3 spans 14 amino acids. CDR3 nucleotide sequence: TGTGCCAGCAGCTGGGGACCCCAGGCATATGGCTACACCTTC. It yields the protein CASSWGPQAYGYTF.

This clonotype was seen a handful of times. This rearrangement joins TRBV25-1 to TRBJ1-2; the D gene is possibly TRBD1 (5 bases). Germline assignment: CDR1 MGHDK and CDR2 SYGVNS. The CDR3 contains 13 residues. The V gene lost 5 bases and the J gene lost 10 bases, with 17 bases spanning the gap. CDR3 bases: TGTGCCAGCAGTAAGGGGCAGAATAGAGACTACACCTTC. Its protein is CASSKGQNRDYTF.

This clonotype was recorded at least ten times. The rearrangement joins TRBV7-2 to TRBJ1-6; D not resolved. V lost 5 bases and J 8 bases, leaving 10 bases between the germline ends. The CDR3 covers 13 residues. CDR1 is SGHTA and CDR2 is FQGNSA in the germline V gene. The CDR3 spells CASSAALYSPLHF. CDR3 nucleotide sequence: TGTGCCAGCAGCGCGGCCTTGTATTCACCCCTCCACTTT. The whole variable domain, remainder taken from reference TRBV7-2 and TRBJ1-6, is GAGVSQSPSNKVTEKGKDVELRCDPISGHTALYWYRQSLGQGLEFLIYFQGNSAPDKSGLPSDRFSAERTGGSVSTLTIQRTQQEDSAVYLCASSAALYSPLHFGNGTRLTVT.

This clonotype was seen repeatedly, ten times or more. The chain couples TRBV7-2 to TRBJ2-2; TRBD1 matches at 10 bases. V shed 6 bases and J 2 bases; nucleotides not matched to a gene: 3. There are 15 residues in the CDR3. From germline, CDR1 is SGHTA and CDR2 FQGNSA. The CDR3, as DNA: TGTGCCAGCAGGGGACAGGGGCGCAACACCGGGGAGCTGTTTTTT. Its translation: CASRGQGRNTGELFF. Filled out from reference TRBV7-2 and TRBJ2-2, the complete variable domain reads GAGVSQSPSNKVTEKGKDVELRCDPISGHTALYWYRQSLGQGLEFLIYFQGNSAPDKSGLPSDRFSAERTGGSVSTLTIQRTQQEDSAVYLCASRGQGRNTGELFFGEGSRLTVL.